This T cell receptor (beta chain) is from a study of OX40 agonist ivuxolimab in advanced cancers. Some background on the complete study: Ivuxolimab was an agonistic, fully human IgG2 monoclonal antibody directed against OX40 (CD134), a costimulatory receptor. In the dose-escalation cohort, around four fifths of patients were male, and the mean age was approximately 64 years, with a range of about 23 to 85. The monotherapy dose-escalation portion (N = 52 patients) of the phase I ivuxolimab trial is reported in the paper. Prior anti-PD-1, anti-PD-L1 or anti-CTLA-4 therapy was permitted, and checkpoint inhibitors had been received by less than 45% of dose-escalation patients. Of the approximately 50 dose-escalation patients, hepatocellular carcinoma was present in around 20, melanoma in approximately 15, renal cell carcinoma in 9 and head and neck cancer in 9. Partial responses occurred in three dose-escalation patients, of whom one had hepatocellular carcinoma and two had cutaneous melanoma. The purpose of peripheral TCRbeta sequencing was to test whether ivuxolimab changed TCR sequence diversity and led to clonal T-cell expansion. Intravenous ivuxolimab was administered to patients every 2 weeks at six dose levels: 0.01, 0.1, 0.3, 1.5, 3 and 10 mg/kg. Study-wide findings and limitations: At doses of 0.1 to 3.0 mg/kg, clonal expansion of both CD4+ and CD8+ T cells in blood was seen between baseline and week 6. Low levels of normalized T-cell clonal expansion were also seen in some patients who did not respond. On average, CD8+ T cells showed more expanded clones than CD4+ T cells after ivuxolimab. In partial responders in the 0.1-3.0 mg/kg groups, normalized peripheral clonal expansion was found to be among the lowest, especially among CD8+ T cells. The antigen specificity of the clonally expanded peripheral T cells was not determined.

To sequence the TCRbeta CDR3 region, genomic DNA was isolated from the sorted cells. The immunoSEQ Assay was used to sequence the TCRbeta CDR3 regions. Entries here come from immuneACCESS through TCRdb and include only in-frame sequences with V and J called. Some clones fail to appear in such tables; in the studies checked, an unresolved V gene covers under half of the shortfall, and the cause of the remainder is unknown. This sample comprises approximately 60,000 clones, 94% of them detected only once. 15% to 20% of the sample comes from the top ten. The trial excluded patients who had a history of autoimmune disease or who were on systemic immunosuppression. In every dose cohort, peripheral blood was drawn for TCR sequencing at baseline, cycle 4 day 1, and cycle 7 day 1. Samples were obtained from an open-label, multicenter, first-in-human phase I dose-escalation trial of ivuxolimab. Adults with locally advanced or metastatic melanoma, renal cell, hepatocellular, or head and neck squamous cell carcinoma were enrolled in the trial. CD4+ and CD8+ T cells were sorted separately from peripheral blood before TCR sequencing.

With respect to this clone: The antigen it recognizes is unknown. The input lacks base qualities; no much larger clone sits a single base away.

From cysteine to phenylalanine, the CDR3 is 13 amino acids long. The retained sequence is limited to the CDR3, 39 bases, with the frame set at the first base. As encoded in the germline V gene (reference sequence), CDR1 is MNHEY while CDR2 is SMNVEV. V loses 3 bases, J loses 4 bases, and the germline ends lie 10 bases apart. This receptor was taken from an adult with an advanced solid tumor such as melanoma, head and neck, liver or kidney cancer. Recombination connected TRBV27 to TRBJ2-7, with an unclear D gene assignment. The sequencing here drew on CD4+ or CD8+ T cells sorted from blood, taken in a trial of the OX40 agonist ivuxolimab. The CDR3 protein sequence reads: CASSFDRYYEQYF. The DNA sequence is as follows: TGTGCCAGCAGTTTTGACCGTTATTACGAGCAGTACTTC.